These 20 T cell receptor beta chains were sequenced from one sample in a study of blood T cell repertoires in COVID-19. The protocol was immunoSEQ multiplex PCR, while the TCRdb copy is restricted to in-frame clones and leaves out a portion. The table includes over 200,000 clones, 65% to 90% detected once. Sequencing input: PBMCs or T cells enriched from blood (not recorded which). These receptors came from a man aged 18 to 30 who had recovered from COVID-19.

The V call is TRBV5-1, the J call TRBJ2-3; 7 bases are shared with TRBD2. The CDR3 length is 16 residues. V was clipped by 6 bases and J by 5 bases; unmatched bases: 15. Germline values: CDR1 SGHRS, CDR2 YFSETQ. DNA of the CDR3: TGCGCCAGCACCCGTGGGGGGGAACTAACCGGAGATACGCAGTATTTT. Amino acid sequence: CASTRGGELTGDTQYF.

V gene TRBV5-1 combines with J gene TRBJ1-6; D not certain. Between the trimmed V and J ends, which lost 0 bases and 6 bases, there was a span of 10 bases. The CDR3 runs to 15 residues. The germline CDR1 and CDR2 sequences are SGHRS and YFSETQ. Here the CDR3 DNA reads TGCGCCAGCAGCTTGGCTCGGGGAACTAATTCACCCCTCCACTTT. Encoded protein: CASSLARGTNSPLHF.

The chain has TRBV19 and TRBJ2-2; D uncertain. V lost 6 bases, J lost 4 bases, and 21 bases lay in between. Germline CDR1 and CDR2: LNHDA and SQIVND (reference sequence). The CDR3 has 17 residues. In DNA, the CDR3 is TGTGCCAGTAGCGGAACGACAAGACCTACGACCACCGGGGAGCTGTTTTTT. Translation: CASSGTTRPTTTGELFF.

There are a few counts of this clone. The chain combines TRBV6-5 with TRBJ1-2, with a tentative D call TRBD1 (5 bases). The V gene's germline CDR1 is MNHEY and CDR2 SVGAGI. The CDR3 has 15 amino acids. Between the trimmed V and J ends, which lost 2 bases and 3 bases, there was a span of 13 bases. CDR3 in amino acids: CASSYAGGRDYGYTF. The CDR3 region has the DNA TGTGCCAGCAGTTACGCGGGGGGTCGGGACTATGGCTACACCTTC.

The chain couples TRBV6-2 or TRBV6-3 to TRBJ1-5; tentatively, D is TRBD1 (6 bases). Germline lookup yields CDR1 MNHEY and CDR2 SVGEGT. V was pared by 2 bases and J by 1 base, with 15 bases between. This CDR3 contains 17 residues. CDR3 bases: TGTGCCAGCAGTTACCGCCAGACAGGTCGCAGCAATCAGCCCCAGCATTTT. Translation gives CASSYRQTGRSNQPQHF.

The CDR3 DNA follows: TGTGCCAGCAGCTTGGAGCGGAGCTCCTATAATTCACCCCTCCACTTT. This sequence encodes CASSLERSSYNSPLHF. V and J are TRBV27 and TRBJ1-6; D remains unclear. Trimming cost V 6 bases and J 0 bases, with 12 bases left between them. This CDR3 is 16 amino acids long. CDR1 MNHEY and CDR2 SMNVEV come from the germline V gene (reference sequence).

V is TRBV7-9 and J is TRBJ2-3; 8 bases are shared with TRBD1. The trim removed 5 bases at V and 0 bases at J, leaving 16 bases unmatched. Germline V gives CDR1 SEHNR, CDR2 FQNEAQ (reference sequence). The CDR3 length is 19 residues. CDR3 amino acids: CASSQRDRSTNASTDTQYF. The CDR3 DNA reads TGTGCCAGCAGCCAGAGGGACAGGTCCACCAATGCAAGCACAGATACGCAGTATTTT.

This chain joins TRBV18 and TRBJ2-2; D may be TRBD2 (6 bases). This CDR3 contains 16 residues. Germline assignment: CDR1 KGHSH and CDR2 LQKENI. V was cut by 0 bases and J by 4 bases, with 12 bases left in between. CDR3 in DNA: TGTGCCAGCTCACCACCGGGGCAGGGAGGCACCGGGGAGCTGTTTTTT. Its translation is CASSPPGQGGTGELFF.

The chain recombines TRBV28 with TRBJ1-1; D unclear. CDR3 length: 14 amino acids. The V end was cut by 5 bases, the J end by 4 bases, with 14 bases between. Germline CDR1 MDHEN, CDR2 SYDVKM. For the CDR3, the DNA is TGTGCCAGCAGTCCATTGGCGGGAGGCACTGAAGCTTTCTTT. Its protein is CASSPLAGGTEAFF.

This clone occurred a few times. This chain connects TRBV2 to TRBJ1-4; 7 bases fit TRBD1. V lost 6 bases and J lost 5; bases outside the gene matches: 6. Looked up from germline, CDR1 is SNHLY and CDR2 is FYNNEI. There are 14 residues in the CDR3. The DNA for the CDR3 is TGTGCCAGCAGCCAAGACAGGGAGAATGAAAAACTGTTTTTT. Its protein product is CASSQDRENEKLFF.

The V call is TRBV27, the J call TRBJ1-2, with 7 bases identical to TRBD1. The germline V gene has CDR1 MNHEY and CDR2 SMNVEV (reference sequence). The CDR3 runs to 16 residues. The V gene end was trimmed by 6 bases and the J gene end by 2 bases; junction bases not matched to a gene: 12. The CDR3 loop reads CASSLSLGTANYGYTF. The CDR3 DNA sequence: TGTGCCAGCAGCCTTTCCCTGGGGACAGCAAACTATGGCTACACCTTC.

V is TRBV5-4 and J is TRBJ1-2, with D maybe TRBD1 (6 bases). CDR3 length: 13 residues. Germline CDR1 and CDR2: SGHNT and YYREEE (reference sequence). V dropped 5 bases and J dropped 7 bases, with 15 bases sitting between them. In nucleotides, the CDR3 is TGTGCCAGCAGTTTACAGGGAGGGTCTGGCTACACCTTC. This gives the protein CASSLQGGSGYTF.

The chain carries TRBV7-9 and TRBJ1-3, with D hard to call. The CDR3 is made up of 13 amino acids. The V and J ends lost 9 bases and 0 bases respectively, with 9 bases between them. Per the germline V gene, CDR1 is SEHNR and CDR2 is FQNEAQ (reference sequence). In DNA form, the CDR3 reads TGTGCCAGGGACGGAGGCTCTGGAAACACCATATATTTT. Translated: CARDGGSGNTIYF.

V and J are TRBV10-3 and TRBJ1-2; the match to TRBD1 covers 10 bases. CDR1 and CDR2 from the germline V gene are ENHRY and SYGVKD. Losses at the gene ends were 7 bases for V and 3 bases for J; bases not matched to a gene: 8. CDR3 size: 15 residues. The CDR3 bases are TGTGCCATCACGAGAGGGACAGGGGTCGACTATGGCTACACCTTC. Its protein product is CAITRGTGVDYGYTF.

As to this clone: The same CDR3 can be traced to other DNA sequences in this sample. The chain combines TRBV5-1 with TRBJ1-3; TRBD1 aligns across 7 bases. CDR1 and CDR2 from the germline V gene are SGHRS and YFSETQ. The V and J ends lost 4 bases and 4 bases, in that order; junction bases with no gene match: 5. The CDR3 consists of 14 residues. CDR3 coding DNA: TGCGCCAGCAGCCAGGGGACAGCAGGAAACACCATATATTTT. Translated: CASSQGTAGNTIYF. Together with reference TRBV5-1 and TRBJ1-3, the CDR3 gives the full variable domain: KAGVTQTPRYLIKTRGQQVTLSCSPISGHRSVSWYQQTPGQGLQFLFEYFSETQRNKGNFPGRFSGRQFSNSRSEMNVSTLELGDSALYLCASSQGTAGNTIYFGEGSWLTVV.

This chain uses TRBV6-5 with TRBJ1-6; a weak D match, TRBD1 (6 bases). This CDR3 has 14 amino acids. V was shortened by 4 bases and J by 8 bases, with 12 bases between the two germline ends. CDR1 and CDR2 from the germline V gene are MNHEY and SVGAGI. The CDR3 bases are TGTGCCAGCAGTTTTCGACAGGTAGATTCACCCCTCCACTTT. It codes for CASSFRQVDSPLHF.

This chain links TRBV11-2 with TRBJ2-5, with no clear D. CDR3 length: 13 amino acids. The V end was cut by 5 bases, the J end by 0 bases, with 7 bases between. CDR1 and CDR2 (germline): SGHAT, FQNNGV. The CDR3 nucleotides read TGTGCCAGCAGCGTTGAGTACCAAGAGACCCAGTACTTC. Residues: CASSVEYQETQYF.

The V gene is TRBV24-1, the J gene TRBJ2-3; D ambiguous. Germline values: CDR1 KGHDR, CDR2 SFDVKD. V was trimmed by 4 bases and J by 2 bases, leaving 6 bases between them. The CDR3 is made up of 13 amino acids. The DNA of the CDR3 is TGTGCCACCAGTGACCCCCACACAGATACGCAGTATTTT. Translation gives CATSDPHTDTQYF.

The CDR3 region has the DNA TGTGCCAGCAGTTTATTGTCCAGGCTGGAAGAGACCCAGTACTTC. This gives the protein CASSLLSRLEETQYF. The V call is TRBV28, the J call TRBJ2-5; D call uncertain. CDR1 MDHEN and CDR2 SYDVKM come from the germline V gene. The CDR3 totals 15 residues. Trimming stripped 1 base from V and 3 bases from J, with 12 bases between.

The genes are TRBV7-2 and TRBJ2-7; 8 positions match TRBD1. The J segment lost 3 bases and the V segment lost 7 bases, leaving 8 bases of the junction unmatched. This CDR3 has 14 residues. CDR1 and CDR2 (germline): SGHTA, FQGNSA. The CDR3 region is CASTFGQGFYEQYF. CDR3 nucleotides: TGTGCCAGCACCTTCGGACAGGGTTTCTACGAGCAGTACTTC. Looking up the rest from reference TRBV7-2 and TRBJ2-7 gives the full variable domain: GAGVSQSPSNKVTEKGKDVELRCDPISGHTALYWYRQSLGQGLEFLIYFQGNSAPDKSGLPSDRFSAERTGGSVSTLTIQRTQQEDSAVYLCASTFGQGFYEQYFGPGTRLTVT.